Below, 12 T cell receptor beta chains from the same sample are listed, as sequenced in a study of cytomegalovirus exposure and HLA in healthy donors. Clones were read by immunoSEQ multiplex PCR, and TCRdb kept only the in-frame ones, dropping some. The sample holds about 100,000 clones, 85% to 95% seen once. The sample comprised PBMCs. These receptors originate from a woman between 18 and 29 years old in good health and CMV-seronegative.

V usage is TRBV2 and J usage is TRBJ2-2, with D possibly TRBD2 on 5 matching bases. With 6 bases removed from V and 3 bases from J, the gap between germline ends came to 8 bases. The germline CDR1 and CDR2 sequences are SNHLY and FYNNEI. This CDR3 has 13 amino acids. In nucleotides, the CDR3 is TGTGCCAGCAGGGAGGAGTACACCGGGGAGCTGTTTTTT. This sequence encodes CASREEYTGELFF.

V gene TRBV9 combines with J gene TRBJ2-1, with 8 bases fitting TRBD1. J was trimmed by 4 bases and V by 3 bases; bases with no gene match: 6. Germline CDR1 reads SGDLS; CDR2 reads YYNGEE. The CDR3 is made up of 15 amino acids. CDR3 protein: CASSETGASYNEQFF. The CDR3 region has the DNA TGTGCCAGCAGCGAGACAGGGGCAAGTTACAATGAGCAGTTCTTC. The entire variable domain, with the rest obtained from reference TRBV9 and TRBJ2-1, is as follows: DSGVTQTPKHLITATGQRVTLRCSPRSGDLSVYWYQQSLDQGLQFLIQYYNGEERAKGNILERFSAQQFPDLHSELNLSSLELGDSALYFCASSETGASYNEQFFGPGTRLTVL.

This sequence joins TRBV9 and TRBJ2-7; tentative D call: TRBD2 (7 bases). Germline loops: CDR1 SGDLS, CDR2 YYNGEE. The V end was cut by 0 bases, the J end by 2 bases, with 12 bases between. This CDR3 has 15 amino acids. The CDR3 loop is CASSVDAGDTYEQYF. In DNA form, the CDR3 reads TGTGCCAGCAGCGTAGACGCGGGGGACACCTACGAGCAGTACTTC. Together with reference TRBV9 and TRBJ2-7, the CDR3 gives the full variable domain: DSGVTQTPKHLITATGQRVTLRCSPRSGDLSVYWYQQSLDQGLQFLIQYYNGEERAKGNILERFSAQQFPDLHSELNLSSLELGDSALYFCASSVDAGDTYEQYFGPGTRLTVT.

The chain couples TRBV6-1 to TRBJ2-1; D is perhaps TRBD2 (6 bases). Trimming cost V 0 bases and J 3 bases, with 33 bases left between them. Germline V lookup: CDR1 MNHNS, CDR2 SASEGT. This CDR3 comprises 23 residues. CDR3 loop: CASSEAGKYPTPLAARRYNEQFF. CDR3 DNA: TGTGCCAGCAGTGAAGCAGGCAAGTACCCCACCCCATTAGCGGCACGACGCTACAATGAGCAGTTCTTC.

The genes are TRBV4-1 and TRBJ2-7; the D gene is possibly TRBD2 (5 bases). Germline assignment: CDR1 MGHRA and CDR2 YSYEKL. This CDR3 spans 17 amino acids. With 0 bases removed from V and 0 bases from J, the gap between germline ends came to 15 bases. The DNA of the CDR3 is TGCGCCAGCAGCCAAGAAGCGAGCAGCGGTAGCTCCTACGAGCAGTACTTC. This encodes CASSQEASSGSSYEQYF.

Remarks on this clone: Distinct nucleotide sequences in the sample also encode this CDR3. CDR3 DNA sequence: TGTGCCAGCAGCCAGGGACTAGTTTATTCTGATACGCAGTATTTT. It specifies CASSQGLVYSDTQYF. The rearrangement links TRBV2 to TRBJ2-3, with 8 bases fitting TRBD2. This CDR3 contains 15 residues. With V trimmed by 6 bases and J by 6 bases, 11 bases remained unmatched. From germline, CDR1 is SNHLY and CDR2 FYNNEI.

This CDR3 is CASSPMTSGANTGELFF. CDR3 bases: TGTGCCAGCTCACCAATGACTAGCGGGGCGAACACCGGGGAGCTGTTTTTT. The V and J genes are TRBV18 and TRBJ2-2; the match to TRBD2 covers 11 bases. J gave up 0 bases and V 2 bases, and 2 bases lay outside the gene matches. The CDR3 totals 17 residues. Germline values: CDR1 KGHSH, CDR2 LQKENI.

The chain employs TRBV2 and TRBJ1-5, with D perhaps matching TRBD1 (5 bases). This CDR3 has 14 residues. The V end lost 2 bases, the J end lost 4 bases, and 9 bases lay between the germline ends. Germline CDR1 reads SNHLY; CDR2 reads FYNNEI. CDR3 in amino acids: CASSEQGSNQPQHF. DNA of the CDR3: TGTGCCAGCAGTGAACAGGGAAGTAATCAGCCCCAGCATTTT.

V usage is TRBV7-3 and J usage is TRBJ2-1, with 7 bases identical to TRBD1. The germline V gene has CDR1 SGHTA and CDR2 FQGTGA. Trimming took 5 bases from V and 3 from J; bases not matched to a gene: 7. The CDR3 is 15 amino acids. The CDR3 DNA is TGTGCCAGCAGCCAACTAGGGGGCAACTACAATGAGCAGTTCTTC. Translated: CASSQLGGNYNEQFF. Looking up the rest from reference TRBV7-3 and TRBJ2-1 gives the full variable domain: GAGVSQTPSNKVTEKGKYVELRCDPISGHTALYWYRQSLGQGPEFLIYFQGTGAADDSGLPNDRFFAVRPEGSVSTLKIQRTERGDSAVYLCASSQLGGNYNEQFFGPGTRLTVL.

The chain carries TRBV7-8 and TRBJ2-1, with 8 positions matching TRBD2. There are 15 residues in the CDR3. Germline CDR1 SGHVS, CDR2 FQNEAQ. Trimming cost V 5 bases and J 7 bases; bases outside gene matches: 10. Here the CDR3 DNA reads TGTGCCAGCAGCGTCCGGGAGGGGGATGGTAATGAGCAGTTCTTC. It is translated as CASSVREGDGNEQFF.

The chain employs TRBV2 and TRBJ2-2, with D perhaps matching TRBD2 (6 bases). V was clipped by 7 bases and J by 4 bases, with 16 bases between them. Per germline, CDR1 SNHLY and CDR2 FYNNEI. The CDR3 extends over 15 amino acids. The CDR3 DNA is TGTGCCAGCATAAGCAGGCTGGGGGGCACCGGGGAGCTGTTTTTT. Residues: CASISRLGGTGELFF. The full variable domain, rest sourced from reference TRBV2 and TRBJ2-2, is EPEVTQTPSHQVTQMGQEVILRCVPISNHLYFYWYRQILGQKVEFLVSFYNNEISEKSEIFDDQFSVERPDGSNFTLKIRSTKLEDSAMYFCASISRLGGTGELFFGEGSRLTVL.

The chain recombines TRBV10-2 with TRBJ2-3; TRBD2 aligns across 8 bases. The V and J ends lost 3 bases and 4 bases, in that order; junction bases with no gene match: 6. This CDR3 is built from 15 residues. The V gene's germline CDR1 is WSHSY and CDR2 SAAADI. The CDR3 sequence: CASSDMTGGADTQYF. For the CDR3, the DNA is TGCGCCAGCAGTGATATGACGGGGGGGGCAGATACGCAGTATTTT.